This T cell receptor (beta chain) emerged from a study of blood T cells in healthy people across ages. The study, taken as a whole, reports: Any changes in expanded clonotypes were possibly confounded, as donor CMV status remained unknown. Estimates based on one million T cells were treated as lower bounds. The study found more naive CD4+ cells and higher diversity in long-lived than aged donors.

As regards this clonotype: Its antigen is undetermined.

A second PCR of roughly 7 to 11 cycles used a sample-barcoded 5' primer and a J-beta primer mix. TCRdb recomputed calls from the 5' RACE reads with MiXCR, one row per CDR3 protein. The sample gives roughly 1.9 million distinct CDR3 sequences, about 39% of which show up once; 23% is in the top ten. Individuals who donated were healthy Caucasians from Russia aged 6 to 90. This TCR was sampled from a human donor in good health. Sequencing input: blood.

Written as DNA, the CDR3 is TGTGCCAGCAGTTTTAGTAGTAGGGACAGGGGTTCCTACGAGCAGTACTTC. Its protein is CASSFSSRDRGSYEQYF. The chain joins TRBV27 to TRBJ2-7; 10 positions match TRBD1. CDR1 MNHEY and CDR2 SMNVEV come from the germline V gene (reference sequence). This CDR3 spans 17 amino acids. Unmatched junction bases numbered 9, after V lost 3 bases and J lost 1 base.